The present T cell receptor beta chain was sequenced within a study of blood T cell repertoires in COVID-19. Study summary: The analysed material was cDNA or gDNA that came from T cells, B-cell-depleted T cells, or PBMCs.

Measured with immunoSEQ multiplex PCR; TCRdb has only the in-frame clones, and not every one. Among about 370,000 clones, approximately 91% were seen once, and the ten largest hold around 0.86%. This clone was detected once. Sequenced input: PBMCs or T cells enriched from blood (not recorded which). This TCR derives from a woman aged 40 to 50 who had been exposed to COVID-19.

The DNA of the CDR3 is TGCAGCGTTGAGAAGACAGTCCCCCACAACACTGAAGCTTTCTTT. Translated: CSVEKTVPHNTEAFF. The V and J genes are TRBV29-1 and TRBJ1-1; D is possibly TRBD1 (5 bases). V was shortened by 3 bases and J by 2 bases, with 16 bases between the two germline ends. CDR3 length equals 15 residues. Germline V CDR1 and CDR2: SQVTM, ANQGSEA.